This T cell receptor beta chain was identified during a study of blood T cell repertoires in COVID-19. Study-wide context: Sites in the United States, Italy and Spain provided acute and convalescent COVID-19 samples.

There are many counts of this clone. The protocol was immunoSEQ multiplex PCR, while the TCRdb copy is restricted to in-frame clones and leaves out a portion. The sample includes approximately 180,000 clones, around 90% of them seen just once. Sequencing was carried out using peripheral blood. This sequence originates from a human donor in a cohort sampled during active COVID-19.

The CDR3 bases are TGCAGTGCTAGTAGGGGCGGGGTGAGCTCCTACAATGAGCAGTTCTTC. It translates to CSASRGGVSSYNEQFF. The rearrangement links TRBV20-1 to TRBJ2-1; tentative D call: TRBD2 (6 bases). Germline V gene sequence: CDR1 DFQATT, CDR2 SNEGSKA (reference sequence). The germline V and J ends were trimmed by 3 bases and 0 bases, with 15 bases remaining between them. The CDR3 totals 16 residues.